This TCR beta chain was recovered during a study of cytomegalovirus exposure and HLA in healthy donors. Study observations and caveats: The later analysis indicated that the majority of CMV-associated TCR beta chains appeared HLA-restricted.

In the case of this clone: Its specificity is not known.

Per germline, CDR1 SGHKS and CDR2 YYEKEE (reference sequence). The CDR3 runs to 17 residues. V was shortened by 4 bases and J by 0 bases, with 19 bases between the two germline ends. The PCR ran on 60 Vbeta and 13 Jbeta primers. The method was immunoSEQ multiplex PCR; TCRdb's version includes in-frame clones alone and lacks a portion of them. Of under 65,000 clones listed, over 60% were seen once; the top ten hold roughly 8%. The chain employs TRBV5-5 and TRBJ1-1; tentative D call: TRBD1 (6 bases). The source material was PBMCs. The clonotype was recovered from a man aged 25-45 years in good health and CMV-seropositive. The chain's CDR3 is CASSPQQGPLMNTEAFF. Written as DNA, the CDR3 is TGTGCCAGCAGCCCTCAACAGGGTCCCCTCATGAACACTGAAGCTTTCTTT.